This paragraph covers one T cell receptor beta chain sequence. Its antigen is still unknown. This sample is drawn from a study of human T cells and chemical hapten exposure. Overall study context: Predominantly women, the patients had alopecia areata, totalis or universalis. Whole-study results and caveats: Sensitizing with DPC caused no change in TCRs above 1 in 1000 frequency.

Time point here: patch test 1, 2 weeks after DPC sensitization. The treatment is: therapeutic diphenylcyclopropenone sensitization with weekly scalp DPC. CDR3 length equals 14 residues. The V gene lost 4 bases and the J gene lost 6 bases, with 12 bases spanning the gap. From germline, CDR1 is MNHNS and CDR2 SASEGT. From the RACE reads, TCRdb called clonotypes with MiXCR, one entry per CDR3 protein. The top ten clones hold over 0.85% of a sample with about 120,000 distinct CDR3 sequences, approximately 14% of them seen once. The receptor was derived from a man between 18 and 35 years old with alopecia areata. Some clones in this sample may be carry-over from other donors' samples. The chain has TRBV6-1 and TRBJ2-2, with D possibly matching TRBD1 (7 bases). The sequencing here drew on whole blood, taken in connection with sensitization to the hapten diphenylcyclopropenone (DPC). CDR3 region: CASSARGEAGELFF. The DNA for the CDR3 is TGTGCCAGCAGTGCCAGGGGGGAGGCCGGGGAGCTGTTTTTT.